The clone carrying this T cell receptor beta chain appeared a single time. In germline, CDR1 is SGDLS, CDR2 YYNGEE. V was pared by 4 bases and J by 6 bases, with 11 bases of the junction left unmatched. The CDR3 runs to 16 residues. This sample was taken from a study of blood T cell repertoires in COVID-19. The protocol was immunoSEQ multiplex PCR, while the TCRdb copy is restricted to in-frame clones and leaves out a portion. The profile shows a few hundred thousand clones, roughly 91% of them singletons. The TCR originated in a woman between 18 and 30 years old who had recovered from COVID-19. The chain combines TRBV9 with TRBJ2-2; TRBD1 aligns across 8 bases. Sequenced: PBMCs or T cells enriched from blood (not recorded which). CDR3 amino acids: CASSPRTGISPGELFF. The CDR3 DNA sequence: TGTGCCAGCAGCCCAAGGACAGGGATTTCTCCCGGGGAGCTGTTTTTT.